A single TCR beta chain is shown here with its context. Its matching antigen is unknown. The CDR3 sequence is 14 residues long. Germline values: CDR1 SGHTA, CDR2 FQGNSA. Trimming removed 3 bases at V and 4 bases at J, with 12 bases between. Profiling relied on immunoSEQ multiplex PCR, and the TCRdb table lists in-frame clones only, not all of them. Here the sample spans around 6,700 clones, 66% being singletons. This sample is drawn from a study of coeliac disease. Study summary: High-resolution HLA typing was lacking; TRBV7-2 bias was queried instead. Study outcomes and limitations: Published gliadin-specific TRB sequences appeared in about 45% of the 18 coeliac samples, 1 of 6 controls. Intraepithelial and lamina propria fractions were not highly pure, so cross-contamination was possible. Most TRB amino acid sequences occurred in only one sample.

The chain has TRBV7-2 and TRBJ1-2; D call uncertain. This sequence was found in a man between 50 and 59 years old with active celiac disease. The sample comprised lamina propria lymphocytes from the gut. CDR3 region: CASSLASGFYGYTF. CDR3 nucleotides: TGTGCCAGCAGCTTGGCCTCAGGATTCTATGGCTACACCTTC.